The next 17 T cell receptor beta chains were all read from a single sample in a study of low-dose radiotherapy and immunotherapy resistance in tumors (dated 2022 in TCRdb). Reading the label with the study, this specimen's time point is: before trial treatment. The sample was run on an Illumina MiniSeq. TCRs were amplified with Phusion for 20 PCR cycles, with a constant-region primer paired with the adapter attached to the V primers. Clones were called with MiXCR by TCRdb after fastp trimmed the public reads at Q25, and only in-frame beta chains were retained. When rows share a CDR3 protein, they turn into one entry using the most common DNA and genes. The sample table lists under 60,000 distinct CDR3 sequences, 10% to 15% of them with a count of one. The leading ten clones occupy approximately 6.2% of the sample. The sample was PBMCs, taken before treatment. These receptors were taken from a female donor with ovarian cancer.

This clonotype was picked up many times. This chain joins TRBV19 and TRBJ2-7; the match to TRBD1 covers 10 bases. CDR3 length: 15 residues. V shed 6 bases, J shed 8 bases, and the junction held 13 bases outside the gene matches. Germline lookup yields CDR1 LNHDA and CDR2 SQIVND (reference sequence). The CDR3 DNA sequence: TGTGCCAGTAGACCACCCGGGACAGGGGATAATAAGCAGTACTTC. Translation gives CASRPPGTGDNKQYF. The full variable domain, completed using reference TRBV19 and TRBJ2-7, is DGGITQSPKYLFRKEGQNVTLSCEQNLNHDAMYWYRQDPGQGLRLIYYSQIVNDFQKGDIAEGYSVSREKKESFPLTVTSAQKNPTAFYLCASRPPGTGDNKQYFGPGTRLTVT.

At least ten counts were recorded for this clonotype. V gene TRBV6-5 combines with J gene TRBJ1-4; tentative D call: TRBD1 (6 bases). Trimming took off 6 bases at V and 2 bases at J, with 16 bases between the two ends. The CDR3 spans 16 residues. Germline-derived CDR1 and CDR2 are MNHEY and SVGAGI. CDR3 coding DNA: TGTGCCAGCAGCCTCACCCCGACAGGCACTAATGAAAAACTGTTTTTT. As protein: CASSLTPTGTNEKLFF.

This clonotype came up many times. This rearrangement joins TRBV20-1 to TRBJ1-5; D remains ambiguous. CDR3 length: 15 amino acids. The V gene's germline CDR1 is DFQATT and CDR2 SNEGSKA (reference sequence). The V end lost 4 bases, the J end lost 1 base, and 14 bases lay between the germline ends. CDR3 sequence: CSAKAGILSNQPQHF. In nucleotides, the CDR3 is TGCAGTGCTAAGGCGGGAATTTTAAGCAATCAGCCCCAGCATTTT.

A word on this clonotype: A much larger clone differs by one base, so this may be a read error. The chain is built from TRBV7-2 and TRBJ2-1; D perhaps matches TRBD2 (6 bases). This CDR3 spans 13 amino acids. CDR1 is SGHTA, CDR2 FQGNSA, per germline. V shed 4 bases and J shed 4 bases, with 8 bases lying between them. The CDR3 here is CASSSGLYNEQFF. In DNA form, the CDR3 reads TGTGCCAGCAGCTCGGGACTTTACAATGAGCAGTTCTTC. Using reference TRBV7-2 and TRBJ2-1 for the parts outside the CDR3, the full variable domain is GAGVSQSPSNKVTEKGKDVELRCDPISGHTALYWYRQSLGQGLEFLIYFQGNSAPDKSGLPSDRFSAERTGGSVSTLTIQRTQQEDSAVYLCASSSGLYNEQFFGPGTRLTVL.

This clonotype was seen ten or more times. The chain has TRBV14 and TRBJ2-7; perhaps TRBD1 as D (6 bases). Germline assignment: CDR1 SGHDN and CDR2 FVKESK. This CDR3 has 12 residues. The V end was cut by 7 bases, the J end by 7 bases, with 14 bases between. CDR3 in amino acids: CASNVQGREQYF. CDR3 DNA sequence: TGTGCCAGCAATGTACAGGGACGGGAGCAGTACTTC.

There are many counts of this clonotype. The chain joins TRBV30 to TRBJ1-1, with a possible D match to TRBD1 (6 bases). The CDR3 sequence is 14 residues long. Germline CDR1 reads GTSNPN; CDR2 reads SVGIG (reference sequence). V lost 8 bases, J lost 0 bases, and 16 bases lay in between. CDR3 residues: CAVSRDNMNTEAFF. As DNA, the CDR3 is TGTGCCGTTAGCCGGGACAACATGAACACTGAAGCTTTCTTT.

This clonotype was observed at least ten times. This chain links TRBV12-3 or TRBV12-4 with TRBJ2-7; D not resolved. V lost 2 bases and J 4 bases, leaving 12 bases between the germline ends. The CDR3 runs 14 residues. The CDR3 reads CASSLTPHSYEQYF. CDR3 nucleotide sequence: TGTGCCAGCAGTTTAACCCCCCACAGTTACGAGCAGTACTTC.

This clonotype has a count of ten or more. The V call is TRBV7-2, the J call TRBJ2-7; a weak D match, TRBD1 (7 bases). Germline V gene sequence: CDR1 SGHTA, CDR2 FQGNSA. CDR3 length: 16 residues. Trimming shortened V by 0 bases and J by 0 bases, and 12 bases separated the two germline ends. The CDR3 coding sequence is TGTGCCAGCAGCTTAGCTGGCGGGGACAGCTCCTACGAGCAGTACTTC. Its translation: CASSLAGGDSSYEQYF.

The sample holds many counts of this clonotype. This chain joins TRBV20-1 and TRBJ1-3; D is possibly TRBD1 (5 bases). Trimming took off 1 base at V and 0 bases at J, with 13 bases between the two ends. Per germline, CDR1 DFQATT and CDR2 SNEGSKA (reference sequence). The length of the CDR3 is 16 residues. CDR3 residues: CSARVSVGDSGNTIYF. The DNA for the CDR3 is TGCAGTGCTAGAGTTTCCGTGGGGGACTCTGGAAACACCATATATTTT.

In this sample, this clonotype turned up many times. CDR3 in DNA: TGCAGTGCTAGGGTTACGACAGGGGCCCTTTACAATGAGCAGTTCTTC. This translates into CSARVTTGALYNEQFF. V and J are TRBV20-1 and TRBJ2-1; 8 positions agree with TRBD1. The CDR3 contains 16 residues. Germline V gene lookup returns CDR1 DFQATT and CDR2 SNEGSKA (reference sequence). The V gene end was trimmed by 3 bases and the J gene end by 4 bases; junction bases not matched to a gene: 11.

A few counts support this clonotype. This chain links TRBV5-1 with TRBJ2-6; either TRBD1 or TRBD2 may supply D (5 bases each). The CDR3 spans 16 residues. With 4 bases removed from V and 0 bases from J, the gap between germline ends came to 11 bases. CDR1 and CDR2 (germline): SGHRS, YFSETQ. The CDR3, as DNA: TGCGCCAGCAGCCTGGGGGAGCACTCTGGGGCCAACGTCCTGACTTTC. Residues: CASSLGEHSGANVLTF.

This clonotype was recorded many times. V is TRBV6-8 and J is TRBJ1-6; D not resolved. Germline CDR1 reads MNHGY; CDR2 reads SAAAGT. The CDR3 length is 13 residues. Trimming left V 8 bases short and J 2 bases short, with 7 bases between. The CDR3 loop is CASAATYNSPLHF. The CDR3 DNA is TGTGCCAGCGCTGCGACCTATAATTCACCCCTCCACTTT.

This clonotype was seen more than once but under ten times. The chain carries TRBV29-1 and TRBJ2-1; TRBD1 or TRBD2 may be the D gene (5 bases each). The germline CDR1 and CDR2 sequences are SQVTM and ANQGSEA. The length of the CDR3 is 14 residues. V lost 7 bases to trimming and J lost 4 bases, with 17 bases between them. As DNA, the CDR3 is TGCAGCGCCCCCCGGGGCTCGATGTACAATGAGCAGTTCTTC. Residues: CSAPRGSMYNEQFF.

This clonotype appeared many times. The chain recombines TRBV20-1 with TRBJ2-7, with D tentatively TRBD1 or TRBD2 (5 bases each). CDR3 length: 14 residues. Germline CDR1 and CDR2: DFQATT and SNEGSKA (reference sequence). Trimming pared 6 bases from V and 1 base from J, leaving 16 bases between. The CDR3: CSAPRQGRSYEQYF. For the CDR3, the DNA is TGCAGTGCCCCTAGGCAGGGACGTTCCTACGAGCAGTACTTC.

This clonotype occurred many times. The chain is built from TRBV5-1 and TRBJ2-1, with D possibly TRBD2 on 5 matching bases. Germline values: CDR1 SGHRS, CDR2 YFSETQ. This CDR3 is built from 15 residues. Trimming took off 0 bases at V and 1 base at J, with 8 bases between the two ends. The CDR3 reads CASSLDGESYNEQFF. The DNA of the CDR3 is TGCGCCAGCAGCTTGGATGGGGAGTCCTACAATGAGCAGTTCTTC.

In its sample, this clonotype is medium-sized (0.01 to 0.1%). The V and J genes are TRBV12-3 or TRBV12-4 and TRBJ2-3, with TRBD2 matching over 8 bases. The junction had 4 bases not matched to a gene; V was cut back by 2 bases and J by 6 bases. This CDR3 has 14 residues. CDR3 in amino acids: CASSLRGLADTQYF. In DNA form, the CDR3 reads TGTGCCAGCAGTTTACGAGGACTAGCCGATACGCAGTATTTT.

This clonotype is categorized as medium-sized. The chain joins TRBV5-4 to TRBJ2-1, with D maybe TRBD2 (6 bases). CDR3 length: 15 residues. The germline V gene has CDR1 SGHNT and CDR2 YYREEE (reference sequence). V shed 4 bases and J shed 2 bases, with 13 bases lying between them. For the CDR3, the DNA is TGTGCCAGCAGCCAAACTAGCACTGCCTACAATGAGCAGTTCTTC. Protein: CASSQTSTAYNEQFF.